The next 13 T cell receptor beta chains were all read from a single sample in a study of shared clonotypes between healthy human individuals (dated by TCRdb to the early 2020s). The receptor library was made with the immunoSEQ multiplex PCR assay. TCRdb mirrors the immuneACCESS table, restricted to in-frame sequences. Some clones are absent from its copies; in checked studies, under half trace to an unresolved V gene, and the reason for the others is unknown. The sample data list hundreds of thousands of clones, and 95% of these were observed just once. 0.11% of the sample lies in the top ten. For the CD8 naive samples, CD45RO-negative cells were positively selected for CCR7, yielding a CD45RA+CCR7+ population from which TemRA cells were excluded. The sample comprised naive CD8+ T cells sorted from blood. The label giving this sample's cell subset or site can be read as: CD45RA+CCR7+. The receptor source for this set is a woman aged 25 to 39 in good health.

The chain combines TRBV7-6 with TRBJ2-7; no clear D. Germline lookup yields CDR1 SGHVS and CDR2 FNYEAQ. With 2 bases removed from V and 0 bases from J, the gap between germline ends came to 8 bases. CDR3 length equals 14 residues. CDR3 sequence reads: CASSLKLSSYEQYF. CDR3 coding DNA: TGTGCCAGCAGCTTAAAGCTTAGCTCCTACGAGCAGTACTTC.

The V gene is TRBV13, the J gene TRBJ2-7, with D uncertain. CDR1 PRHDT and CDR2 FYEKMQ come from the germline V gene (reference sequence). Trimming shortened V by 1 base and J by 4 bases, and 14 bases separated the two germline ends. The CDR3 has 15 amino acids. The CDR3 protein is CASSLVKDSEYEQYF. CDR3 in DNA: TGTGCCAGCAGCTTAGTCAAAGACTCCGAATACGAGCAGTACTTC.

The V and J genes are TRBV5-1 and TRBJ2-7, with 12 bases identical to TRBD2. The CDR3 runs to 20 residues. Germline V lookup: CDR1 SGHRS, CDR2 YFSETQ. The trim removed 4 bases at V and 2 bases at J, leaving 19 bases unmatched. The CDR3 nucleotides read TGCGCCAGCAGCCAAGAGACTAGCGGGAGAATCTCCCTCCTCCCCTACGAGCAGTACTTC. Translated, it gives CASSQETSGRISLLPYEQYF.

The J gene is TRBJ2-2, the V gene TRBV15, with D uncertain. This CDR3 comprises 14 residues. The germline V and J ends were trimmed by 3 bases and 4 bases, with 9 bases remaining between them. CDR1 LNHNV and CDR2 YYDKDF come from the germline V gene (reference sequence). CDR3 DNA: TGTGCCACCAGCAGTATGAGGACCACCGGGGAGCTGTTTTTT. Translating gives CATSSMRTTGELFF. Complete variable domain (other parts from reference TRBV15 and TRBJ2-2): DAMVIQNPRYQVTQFGKPVTLSCSQTLNHNVMYWYQQKSSQAPKLLFHYYDKDFNNEADTPDNFQSRRPNTSFCFLDIRSPGLGDTAMYLCATSSMRTTGELFFGEGSRLTVL.

This clone occurred once. The chain couples TRBV19 to TRBJ1-2; D not resolved. The CDR3 is 16 residues long. With 5 bases removed from V and 3 bases from J, the gap between germline ends came to 19 bases. The germline V gene encodes CDR1 LNHDA and CDR2 SQIVND (reference sequence). DNA of the CDR3: TGTGCCAGTAGTTTCGGTGGGGTCCGACCCTACTATGGCTACACCTTC. Amino acid sequence: CASSFGGVRPYYGYTF.

The gene calls are TRBV6-5 and TRBJ2-2, with a weak D call TRBD2 (5 bases). CDR1 and CDR2 (germline): MNHEY, SVGAGI. V lost 5 bases and J 4 bases, leaving 11 bases between the germline ends. CDR3 size: 14 residues. CDR3 sequence reads: CASSTRTGTGELFF. DNA of the CDR3: TGTGCCAGCAGTACGCGGACTGGCACCGGGGAGCTGTTTTTT.

This chain connects TRBV28 to TRBJ1-1; 10 bases agree with TRBD1. CDR1 MDHEN and CDR2 SYDVKM come from the germline V gene. The CDR3 covers 14 residues. Germline trimming cut 6 bases from V and 6 bases from J; bases unmatched to any gene: 7. This CDR3 reads CASSQTGTGAEAFF. Written as DNA, the CDR3 is TGTGCCAGCAGCCAAACCGGGACAGGGGCTGAAGCTTTCTTT.

The gene calls are TRBV11-2 and TRBJ2-5, with no clear D. The J call may not be correct, given that the DNA end is closer to TRBJ2-7. The CDR3 has 14 amino acids. Germline V gene data show CDR1 as SGHAT and CDR2 as FQNNGV. CDR3 nucleotides: TGTGCCAGCAGCGGGCGTAGTACCGCCTACGAGCAGTACTTC. Amino acids: CASSGRSTAYEQYF.

Concerning this clone: Additional DNA sequences in this sample encode the identical CDR3. The chain carries TRBV28 and TRBJ2-7; D is unclear. The germline V gene encodes CDR1 MDHEN and CDR2 SYDVKM. The CDR3 consists of 11 residues. V gave up 3 bases and J gave up 6 bases, with 6 bases separating them. CDR3 region: CASSFSGEQYF. As DNA, the CDR3 is TGTGCCAGCAGTTTTTCAGGCGAGCAGTACTTC.

The CDR3 protein is CASTGEGDEQYF. The DNA of the CDR3 is TGTGCCAGCACGGGAGAGGGGGACGAGCAGTACTTC. The V and J genes are TRBV28 and TRBJ2-5, with D perhaps TRBD1 or TRBD2 (6 bases each). The J call may be mistaken, given a closer DNA end match to TRBJ2-7. This CDR3 has 12 residues. Looked up from germline, CDR1 is MDHEN and CDR2 is SYDVKM.

The V gene is TRBV5-6, the J gene TRBJ2-1, with no clear D. Germline loops: CDR1 SGHDT, CDR2 YYEEEE. Trimming stripped 4 bases from V and 1 base from J, with 9 bases between. This CDR3 spans 14 amino acids. DNA for the CDR3: TGTGCCAGCAGCGAGACTGTATCCTACAATGAGCAGTTCTTC. As protein: CASSETVSYNEQFF.

V usage is TRBV28 and J usage is TRBJ2-7, with 7 bases fitting TRBD1. Trimming cost V 6 bases and J 2 bases; bases outside gene matches: 10. There are 15 residues in the CDR3. Germline V CDR1 and CDR2: MDHEN, SYDVKM. For the CDR3, the DNA is TGTGCCAGCAGCTATCAATGGGGGACAGCCTACGAGCAGTACTTC. This gives the protein CASSYQWGTAYEQYF.

A few counts support this clone. The V gene is TRBV6-5, the J gene TRBJ1-1; D gene ambiguous. Trimming took 9 bases from V and 1 from J, leaving 15 bases between them. CDR3 length: 14 amino acids. CDR1 and CDR2 from the germline V gene are MNHEY and SVGAGI. CDR3 nucleotides: TGTGCCAGACGGCCCCGCTCGTCGAACACTGAAGCTTTCTTT. Protein: CARRPRSSNTEAFF.